This T cell receptor beta chain was documented in a study of blood T cell repertoires in COVID-19. As for the study in general: Acute-phase and convalescent COVID-19 samples originated in the United States, Italy and Spain.

This CDR3 comprises 14 residues. The germline CDR1 and CDR2 sequences are SGHRS and YFSETQ. V gave up 4 bases and J gave up 5 bases; unmatched junction bases: 4. This table comes from immunoSEQ multiplex PCR, and its TCRdb copy is limited to in-frame clones, with some not included. The sample yields about 44,000 clones, approximately 81% seen once. Material for sequencing was peripheral blood. This TCR derives from a woman in her 70s with acute or convalescent COVID-19. The J gene is TRBJ2-4, the V gene TRBV5-1; 9 nucleotides agree with TRBD1. CDR3 loop: CASSGGTGQNIQYF. CDR3 coding DNA: TGCGCCAGCAGCGGTGGGACAGGGCAAAACATTCAGTACTTC.